Shown below are 8 T cell receptor beta chains from a single sample sequenced in a study of shared clonotypes between healthy human individuals. Libraries were prepared by immunoSEQ multiplex PCR; TCRdb keeps only in-frame clonotypes and omits some of them. The data contain roughly 2.6 million clones, roughly nine tenths of them singletons. Specimen: naive CD4+ T cells sorted from blood. Subset specified: CD45RA+ positively selected. Source of these receptors: a man aged 18 to 30 in good health.

V usage is TRBV6-5 and J usage is TRBJ1-2, with 7 nucleotides matching TRBD1. The CDR3 has 14 amino acids. Germline V CDR1 and CDR2: MNHEY, SVGAGI. Trimming removed 4 bases from V and 8 bases from J; junction bases left unmatched: 10. The CDR3 loop reads CASSSLTGSYGYTF. The DNA for the CDR3 is TGTGCCAGCAGTTCACTGACAGGGTCGTACGGCTACACCTTC.

The genes are TRBV2 and TRBJ2-3; possibly TRBD1 for D (6 bases). The germline CDR1 and CDR2 sequences are SNHLY and FYNNEI. The CDR3 contains 14 residues. The V end lost 5 bases, the J end lost 4 bases, and 13 bases lay between the germline ends. CDR3 residues: CASSHDTGSDTQYF. In nucleotides, the CDR3 is TGTGCCAGCAGTCACGATACAGGGTCAGATACGCAGTATTTT. Combining the CDR3 with reference TRBV2 and TRBJ2-3 gives the whole variable domain EPEVTQTPSHQVTQMGQEVILRCVPISNHLYFYWYRQILGQKVEFLVSFYNNEISEKSEIFDDQFSVERPDGSNFTLKIRSTKLEDSAMYFCASSHDTGSDTQYFGPGTRLTVL.

A single count supports this clone. This chain uses TRBV7-2 with TRBJ2-7, with D possibly being TRBD2 (6 bases). Germline V CDR1 and CDR2: SGHTA, FQGNSA. The V end was cut by 5 bases, the J end by 4 bases, with 21 bases between. CDR3 size: 16 residues. CDR3 sequence (DNA): TGTGCCAGCAGCCTAACCGGCGGGGTGAGGGAGTACGAGCAGTACTTC. It encodes CASSLTGGVREYEQYF.

In DNA, the CDR3 is TGTGCCAGCAGCGCCCTGGAGCCCCAGCATTTT. Translated, it gives CASSALEPQHF. The rearrangement joins TRBV6-4 to TRBJ1-5; D ambiguous. Germline assignment: CDR1 MRHNA and CDR2 SNTAGT. The CDR3 is 11 residues long. V was clipped by 6 bases and J by 8 bases, with 8 bases between them.

This chain links TRBV6-1 with TRBJ2-3; TRBD2 aligns across 11 bases. Germline V lookup: CDR1 MNHNS, CDR2 SASEGT. The J segment lost 2 bases and the V segment lost 8 bases, leaving 6 bases of the junction unmatched. This CDR3 contains 15 residues. CDR3 sequence reads: CASGLAGGLTDTQYF. The CDR3 bases are TGTGCCAGCGGACTAGCGGGCGGCCTCACAGATACGCAGTATTTT.

The J gene is TRBJ2-7, the V gene TRBV10-3; D may be TRBD2 (6 bases). Germline loops: CDR1 ENHRY, CDR2 SYGVKD. With 6 bases removed from V and 7 bases from J, the gap between germline ends came to 19 bases. This CDR3 has 14 residues. CDR3 nucleotides: TGTGCCATCAGAAACGGGACTTCCAGAGGGGAGCAGTACTTC. Translation: CAIRNGTSRGEQYF.

The rearrangement joins TRBV11-1 to TRBJ2-3; the D gene is possibly TRBD2 (6 bases). With 4 bases removed from V and 4 bases from J, the gap between germline ends came to 15 bases. Germline V CDR1 and CDR2: SGHAT, FQDESV (reference sequence). CDR3 length equals 15 residues. CDR3 nucleotide sequence: TGTGCCAGCAGCTCCCCGGGACTGGGGGCAGATACGCAGTATTTT. It codes for CASSSPGLGADTQYF.

In this sample, this clone turned up once. The gene calls are TRBV19 and TRBJ1-5; D gene uncertain. The CDR3 is 13 residues long. V lost 5 bases and J 9 bases, leaving 14 bases between the germline ends. The germline V gene has CDR1 LNHDA and CDR2 SQIVND (reference sequence). The DNA for the CDR3 is TGTGCCAGTAGTTCCCAAATTTGGCGGCCCCAGCATTTT. Translation gives CASSSQIWRPQHF.